Listed below are T cell receptor beta chains from one sample, sequenced in a study of T-cell reconstitution after alpha-beta-depleted transplantation in children. TCRdb re-analysed the PCR reads in MiXCR, keeping a single row per CDR3 protein. The top ten clones hold about 13% of a sample with roughly 200,000 distinct CDR3 sequences, about 14% of them seen once. The source material was PBMCs from the stem cell graft donor, sampled from the stem cell graft. These receptors all come from a human donor who donated a stem cell graft to a child with acute lymphoblastic leukemia. Both conserved end residues are part of each CDR3. D genes are given only for firm matches. Where a row states a size, it is once, few, many or the class of an expanded clone; other rows omit it.

v_gene	d_gene	j_gene	abundance	CDR3aa	CDR3nt
TRBV10-3	NA	TRBJ2-3	many	CAISRGNTDTQYF	TGTGCCATCAGTAGAGGTAACACAGATACGCAGTATTTT
TRBV18	NA	TRBJ1-1	many	CASSPLGGTEAFF	TGTGCCAGCTCACCACTAGGCGGGACTGAAGCTTTCTTT
TRBV7-2	TRBD2	TRBJ2-1	many	CASSLASGNNEQFF	TGTGCCAGCAGCTTAGCTAGCGGGAACAATGAGCAGTTCTTC
TRBV5-1	NA	TRBJ1-4	many	CASSLGLRDEKLFF	TGCGCCAGCAGCTTGGGCCTCAGGGACGAAAAACTGTTTTTT
TRBV24-1	TRBD2	TRBJ2-1	NA	CATSLGEGTPSGNEQFF	TGTGCCACCAGTCTTGGGGAGGGGACCCCCTCGGGCAATGAGCAGTTCTTC
TRBV3-1	NA	TRBJ2-2	many	CASSQPLGLTGELFF	TGTGCCAGCAGCCAACCGTTAGGTTTGACCGGGGAGCTGTTTTTT
TRBV4-1	TRBD1	TRBJ2-1	many	CASSYRDRKNEQFF	TGCGCCAGCAGCTATCGGGACAGAAAGAATGAGCAGTTCTTC
TRBV3-1	NA	TRBJ1-5	many	CASSQGVGNQPQHF	TGTGCCAGCAGCCAAGGAGTGGGCAATCAGCCCCAGCATTTT
TRBV11-2	NA	TRBJ2-7	NA	CASSLETARAYEQYF	TGTGCCAGCAGCTTAGAGACCGCGAGGGCCTACGAGCAGTACTTC
TRBV6-5	TRBD2	TRBJ2-2	many	CASSRLAHANTGELFF	TGTGCCAGCAGCAGACTAGCACATGCGAACACCGGGGAGCTGTTTTTT
TRBV5-1	TRBD2	TRBJ2-5	few	CASSGLAGDGVTQYF	TGCGCCAGCAGCGGACTAGCGGGAGATGGTGTGACCCAGTACTTC
TRBV20-1	NA	TRBJ2-3	many	CSARAGTTDTQYF	TGCAGTGCTAGAGCCGGGACCACAGATACGCAGTATTTT
TRBV7-2	TRBD2	TRBJ2-1	NA	CASSGIETRETSGATSYNEQFF	TGTGCCAGCAGCGGGATAGAGACCAGGGAAACTAGCGGAGCCACCTCCTACAATGAGCAGTTCTTC
TRBV7-9	TRBD2	TRBJ2-5	few	CASSPTGTRQETQYF	TGTGCCAGCAGCCCAACCGGGACTAGACAAGAGACCCAGTACTTC
TRBV12-3/TRBV12-4	NA	TRBJ2-5	many	CASSPPPEGETQYF	TGTGCCAGCAGTCCCCCCCCCGAAGGAGAGACCCAGTACTTC
TRBV6-1	NA	TRBJ2-4	many	CASKAGRLAKNIQYF	TGTGCCAGCAAGGCAGGGAGACTAGCCAAAAACATTCAGTACTTC
TRBV9	NA	TRBJ2-5	many	CASSVGSGTYQETQYF	TGTGCCAGCAGCGTAGGAAGCGGAACGTACCAAGAGACCCAGTACTTC
TRBV4-2	TRBD2	TRBJ2-3	NA	CASSQDTGTSGSLTDAQYF	TGTGCCAGCAGCCAAGATACCGGGACTAGCGGGAGCCTCACAGATGCGCAGTATTTT
TRBV12-3/TRBV12-4	NA	TRBJ2-7	many	CASSLSREVYEQYF	TGTGCCAGCAGTTTATCCAGGGAGGTTTACGAGCAGTACTTC
TRBV5-1	NA	TRBJ2-1	many	CASGLRDTRYNEQFF	TGCGCCAGCGGTCTCCGGGACACTAGATACAATGAGCAGTTCTTC
TRBV29-1	NA	TRBJ1-2	few	CSVRNLDSNYGYTF	TGCAGCGTTCGAAACCTGGACAGCAACTATGGCTACACCTTC
TRBV4-1	NA	TRBJ1-6	many	CASSQDGGQRTSPLHF	TGCGCCAGCAGCCAAGATGGAGGACAGCGGACTTCACCCCTCCACTTT
TRBV3-1	TRBD1	TRBJ2-6	few	CASSQRDRGISGANVLTF	TGTGCCAGCAGCCAACGGGACAGAGGAATCTCTGGGGCCAACGTCCTGACTTTC
TRBV20-1	TRBD2	TRBJ2-7	many	CSARDRVAGGLQYEQYF	TGCAGTGCTAGAGATAGGGTAGCGGGAGGTCTTCAGTACGAGCAGTACTTC
TRBV10-3	TRBD1	TRBJ2-3	few	CAIKGQGRSTDTQYF	TGTGCCATCAAGGGACAGGGACGAAGCACAGATACGCAGTATTTT
TRBV7-6	NA	TRBJ2-7	many	CASSSQVSYEQYF	TGTGCCAGCAGCTCCCAGGTCTCCTACGAGCAGTACTTC
TRBV3-1	NA	TRBJ2-1	few	CASSQGHFSYNEQFF	TGTGCCAGCAGCCAAGGGCACTTTTCCTACAATGAGCAGTTCTTC
TRBV20-1	TRBD1	TRBJ2-5	NA	CSASLDREETQYF	TGCAGTGCTAGCCTCGACAGGGAAGAGACCCAGTACTTC
TRBV4-2	TRBD1	TRBJ1-2	many	CASSRDRGLTYGYTF	TGTGCCAGCAGCCGGGACAGGGGGCTTACCTATGGCTACACCTTC
TRBV15	NA	TRBJ2-1	many	CATSPGTSSSYNEQFF	TGTGCCACCAGCCCCGGGACTTCGAGCTCCTACAATGAGCAGTTCTTC
TRBV24-1	NA	TRBJ1-1	many	CATQSGVANTEAFF	TGTGCCACCCAAAGTGGGGTGGCGAACACTGAAGCTTTCTTT
TRBV28	NA	TRBJ2-1	NA	CASSSVSSYNEQFF	TGTGCCAGCAGCTCCGTAAGCTCCTACAATGAGCAGTTCTTC
TRBV6-5	TRBD1	TRBJ2-1	NA	CASSFPGTGVNEQFF	TGTGCCAGCAGTTTCCCCGGGACAGGGGTGAATGAGCAGTTCTTC
TRBV5-1	NA	TRBJ1-1	many	CASSLVGPNTEAFF	TGCGCCAGCAGCTTGGTCGGACCGAACACTGAAGCTTTCTTT
TRBV5-6	TRBD2	TRBJ2-3	many	CASSYMAGGFTDTQYF	TGTGCCAGCAGCTACATGGCGGGAGGGTTCACAGATACGCAGTATTTT
TRBV4-2	TRBD1	TRBJ2-2	many	CASSQQGAGMNTGELFF	TGTGCCAGCAGCCAGCAGGGGGCGGGGATGAACACCGGGGAGCTGTTTTTT
TRBV20-1	NA	TRBJ2-7	many	CSASARSSVLDGYEQYF	TGCAGTGCTAGCGCGCGTTCTAGTGTGTTAGATGGCTACGAGCAGTACTTC
TRBV29-1	TRBD1	TRBJ2-7	few	CSVEVPYPGQYEQYF	TGCAGCGTTGAAGTTCCCTACCCGGGACAGTACGAGCAGTACTTC
TRBV5-1	NA	TRBJ2-1	many	CASSLAPGDEQFF	TGCGCCAGCAGCTTGGCACCAGGGGATGAGCAGTTCTTC
TRBV10-3	NA	TRBJ2-1	many	CAISESGGGSEFF	TGTGCCATCAGTGAGTCTGGAGGGGGGTCTGAGTTCTTC
TRBV12-3/TRBV12-4	NA	TRBJ2-1	many	CASSVSEAYNEQFF	TGTGCCAGCAGTGTTTCTGAGGCCTACAATGAGCAGTTCTTC
TRBV3-1	NA	TRBJ2-1	NA	CASSQEANLYNEQFF	TGTGCCAGCAGCCAAGAGGCAAATTTGTACAATGAGCAGTTCTTC
TRBV20-1	NA	TRBJ1-1	NA	CSAWGSMNTEAFF	TGCAGTGCCTGGGGAAGTATGAACACTGAAGCTTTCTTT
TRBV3-1	NA	TRBJ2-5	NA	CASSPRMETQYF	TGTGCCAGCAGCCCCCGGATGGAGACCCAGTACTTC